The TCR beta chain under discussion was sequenced for a study of T-cell reconstitution after alpha-beta-depleted transplantation in children (dated by TCRdb to 2016 to 2018). With respect to the entire study: T-cell immune reconstitution after TCRalphabeta/CD19-depleted allogeneic hematopoietic cell transplantation in children was quantitatively tracked in the study by means of TCR repertoire profiling. What the work shows at the level of the full study, not this receptor alone: Apparently early alphabetaT-cell count recovery about two months after transplant reportedly relied on only several hundred rapidly expanded clones derived from non-depleted graft cells. The high TCRbeta diversity at day 60 in some patients was ascribed to recipient T cells and intrathymic progenitors that had survived conditioning. The frequencies of hyperexpanded clones fell over the following months, and after one year, T-cell counts and TCRbeta diversity were mostly attributed to newly produced T cells.

Including the terminal cysteine and phenylalanine, the CDR3 comprises 18 residues. The sequence is cut down to CDR3 DNA, 54 bases in frame from base 1. For CDR1 and CDR2, the germline V gene lists SGHDT and YYEEEE. Germline trimming: 4 bases from V, 2 bases from J; junction bases outside gene matches: 10. About this clonotype: Its specific antigen is unknown. Qualities for individual bases were not recorded, and no much larger clone is one base off.

Taken with the paper, the label for treatment or condition translates to: allogeneic hematopoietic cell transplantation with graft depleted of TCRalphabeta T cells and CD19 B cells. The children who served as transplant recipients had been given grafts of TCRalphabeta/CD19-depleted allogeneic hematopoietic cells. Libraries came from PCR. The sequencer listed for this sample is Illumina HiSeq 2500. Molecular barcoding was employed in the preparation of TCR libraries, with unique molecular identifiers being used to normalize TCRbeta repertoire quantification. The public reads were reprocessed in TCRdb via fastp at Q25 and MiXCR, keeping in-frame beta chains. CDR3 protein duplicates are merged, each entry listing the most common genes and DNA. The sample records about 300,000 distinct CDR3 sequences, about 9.4% of which are singletons. The ten largest clones add up to approximately 7.6% of the sample.

The sequence was collected from a boy in the first two years of life with acute myeloid leukemia, due to receive a stem cell transplant. Here the sequenced sample was PBMCs, taken before TCRalphabeta/CD19-depleted stem cell transplant. The chain was built from TRBV5-6 and TRBJ2-6; the central 9 bases match TRBD1. DNA sequence: TGTGCCAGCAGCCCCGGACAGGGGAGTGGGACTGGGGCCAACGTCCTGACTTTC. Its protein reads: CASSPGQGSGTGANVLTF.